These T cell receptor beta chains were read from a single sample in a study of cytomegalovirus exposure and HLA in healthy donors. TCRdb's table, derived via immunoSEQ multiplex PCR, lists solely in-frame clones and lacks some. The table has about 160,000 clones, over 70% seen once; the top ten hold roughly 7.4%. Sequenced sample: PBMCs. The receptors derive from a male donor in good health and CMV-seropositive. CDR3s include the opening cysteine and the closing phenylalanine or tryptophan. A D gene is named only where the DNA matches it firmly. The listing skips clone size in some rows; elsewhere it reads once, few, many or a size class.

J gene | clone size | D gene | V gene | CDR3 DNA | CDR3 protein
TRBJ1-2 | . | . | TRBV9 | TGTGCCAGCAGCTCTGAGATCGGGACTTATGGCTACACCTTC | CASSSEIGTYGYTF
TRBJ1-1 | . | . | TRBV6-1 | TGTGCCAGCAGTGATGTCGTGAACACTGAAGCTTTCTTT | CASSDVVNTEAFF
TRBJ1-1 | few | TRBD1 | TRBV5-6 | TGTGCCAGCAGCCCTTTAGGGGGCGGAACTGAAGCTTTCTTT | CASSPLGGGTEAFF
TRBJ1-1 | . | . | TRBV7-6 | TGTGCCAGCAGCCCTAATGGGAACACTGAAGCTTTCTTT | CASSPNGNTEAFF
TRBJ1-1 | . | . | TRBV6-5 | TGTGCCAGCAGTTACTCTCGGAGCACCTCGCGTGAAGCTTTCTTT | CASSYSRSTSREAFF
TRBJ2-7 | . | . | TRBV4-1 | TGCGCCAGCAGCTCCGCTCCAGCCTACGAGCAGTACTTC | CASSSAPAYEQYF
TRBJ1-3 | once | . | TRBV9 | TGTGCCAGCAGCGTAGATCATTTGGGAGACACCATATATTTT | CASSVDHLGDTIYF
TRBJ2-3 | once | TRBD1 | TRBV7-2 | TGTGCCAGCAGCTTATTGGGGACAGGGGGCGGGGGGGCAAATACGCAGTATTTT | CASSLLGTGGGGANTQYF
TRBJ2-7 | few | TRBD1 | TRBV5-1 | TGCGCCAGCAGCTTGCACCCGGGACAGGGCTACGAGCAGTACTTC | CASSLHPGQGYEQYF
TRBJ2-3 | . | . | TRBV7-9 | TGTGCCAGCAGCTTATCGGTCACAGATACGCAGTATTTT | CASSLSVTDTQYF
TRBJ1-2 | . | . | TRBV30 | TGTGCCTGGAGTGGCGGGGGCAGCCCTCACTTC | CAWSGGGSPHF
TRBJ2-7 | . | TRBD1 | TRBV7-9 | TGTGCCAGCAGCTCTGGGACAGGGGTGTACGAGCAGTACTTC | CASSSGTGVYEQYF
TRBJ1-6 | . | TRBD1 | TRBV27 | TGTGCCAGCAGTCACCGGGACAGTAATTCACCCCTCCACTTT | CASSHRDSNSPLHF
TRBJ1-5 | . | . | TRBV6-1 | TGTGCCAGCGGTATATTCGGGAATCAGCCCCAGCATTTT | CASGIFGNQPQHF
TRBJ2-5 | . | . | TRBV5-8 | TGTGCCAGCAGCTTGCCACAGGGTGGGGGAGAGACCCAGTACTTC | CASSLPQGGGETQYF
TRBJ2-5 | . | . | TRBV12-5 | TGTGCTAGTGGTTTTCCAGCGCCCCAAGAGACCCAGTACTTC | CASGFPAPQETQYF
TRBJ1-5 | . | . | TRBV7-9 | TGTGCCAGCAGCCCAAGGGGAAATCAGCCCCAGCATTTT | CASSPRGNQPQHF
TRBJ2-1 | . | TRBD1 | TRBV18 | TGTGCCAGCTCACCCCCAGACAGGGTACAGTTCTTC | CASSPPDRVQFF
TRBJ2-5 | . | TRBD1 | TRBV2 | TGTGCCAGCAGTCCCCCCGGGACAGGGAGGGAGACCCAGTACTTC | CASSPPGTGRETQYF
TRBJ1-1 | . | TRBD1 | TRBV2 | TGTGCCAGCAGGACCGGGACAGGGTTAAGATACACTGAAGCTTTCTTT | CASRTGTGLRYTEAFF
TRBJ1-2 | . | TRBD1 | TRBV6-1 | TGTGCCAGCAGTCCCCGGACAGGGGCTGATGGCTACACCTTC | CASSPRTGADGYTF
TRBJ2-7 | . | TRBD2 | TRBV7-9 | TGTGCCAGCAGCCCCCTTGGGAGCGGGGGTTGGGGTTACGAGCAGTACTTC | CASSPLGSGGWGYEQYF
TRBJ1-3 | . | TRBD1 | TRBV10-3 | TGTGCCATCAGCCCCCGGACAGGGAGTTTTGGAAACACCATATATTTT | CAISPRTGSFGNTIYF
TRBJ1-1 | . | TRBD1 | TRBV2 | TGTGCCAGCAGTGCCGGGACAGGGGGCACTGAAGCTTTCTTT | CASSAGTGGTEAFF
TRBJ2-1 | . | TRBD2 | TRBV5-1 | TGCGCCAGCAGCTTGGAGTCTAGCGGGGCCTACAATGAGCAGTTCTTC | CASSLESSGAYNEQFF
TRBJ2-3 | . | TRBD2 | TRBV4-1 | TGCGCCAGCAGCCGTGGGGGCCGACTAGCGGGGGGGACAGATACGCAGTATTTT | CASSRGGRLAGGTDTQYF
TRBJ2-7 | . | TRBD1 | TRBV7-9 | TGTGCCAGCAGCCCGTGGACAGGGGCAGGGTACGAGCAGTACTTC | CASSPWTGAGYEQYF
TRBJ2-4 | . | TRBD1 | TRBV4-2 | TGTGCCAGCAGCCAAGAACTGACAGGGTGGGACATTCAGTACTTC | CASSQELTGWDIQYF
TRBJ1-1 | . | . | TRBV7-9 | TGTGCCAGCAGCCGAAAACCAGGGGACAACACTGAAGCTTTCTTT | CASSRKPGDNTEAFF
TRBJ2-5 | . | TRBD2 | TRBV7-9 | TGTGCCAGCGGAAGAGGACTAGCGGGCCAAGAGACCCAGTACTTC | CASGRGLAGQETQYF
TRBJ1-2 | . | . | TRBV11-2 | TGTGCCAGCAGCTCACTCGGGAGGGGTATTTTCTATGGCTACACCTTC | CASSSLGRGIFYGYTF
TRBJ1-2 | . | TRBD1 | TRBV6-4 | TGTGCCAGCACTGGCCGGGACAGGGGCCCCTATGGCTACACCTTC | CASTGRDRGPYGYTF
TRBJ1-1 | . | . | TRBV5-5 | TGTGCCAGCAGCTTGGGGGACTTTAACACTGAAGCTTTCTTT | CASSLGDFNTEAFF
TRBJ2-7 | . | TRBD2 | TRBV2 | TGTGCCAGCATAGTCGAGCGGGGGCCCGAGCAGTACTTC | CASIVERGPEQYF
TRBJ1-1 | once | TRBD1 | TRBV9 | TGTGCCAGCAGCTCTAACAGGGGGACTGAAGCTTTCTTT | CASSSNRGTEAFF
TRBJ2-5 | . | . | TRBV25-1 | TGTGCCAGCAGTGAATCCGCTGCGAGTGCCCAAGAGACCCAGTACTTC | CASSESAASAQETQYF
TRBJ2-1 | . | TRBD1 | TRBV6-1 | TGTGCCAGCAGTGAAGGGACAGGGGACTTCAATGAGCAGTTCTTC | CASSEGTGDFNEQFF
TRBJ2-7 | . | . | TRBV27 | TGTGCCAGCCGACGGGACATGAGCTCCTACGAGCAGTACTTC | CASRRDMSSYEQYF
TRBJ1-2 | . | . | TRBV7-9 | TGTGCCAGCAGCTCAAGCCCCGCAGGGGACGGCTACACCTTC | CASSSSPAGDGYTF
TRBJ2-1 | . | . | TRBV9 | TGTGCCAGCAGCGAGGCGGCCTCGAATGAGGATGAGCAGTTCTTC | CASSEAASNEDEQFF
TRBJ2-2 | . | . | TRBV29-1 | TGCAGCGTTGAAGTGGAGGGAACCGGGGAGCTGTTTTTT | CSVEVEGTGELFF
TRBJ1-5 | few | . | TRBV6-1 | TGTGCCAGCAGTGAGTATCGGACAAGCAATCAGCCCCAGCATTTT | CASSEYRTSNQPQHF
TRBJ1-5 | few | TRBD1 | TRBV4-2 | TGTGCCAGCAGCCAAGACGCGGGGACAGGGGGTAATCAGCCCCAGCATTTT | CASSQDAGTGGNQPQHF
TRBJ2-2 | . | . | TRBV6-5 | TGTGCCAGCAGTTACGCACAGGGCACCGGGGAGCTGTTTTTT | CASSYAQGTGELFF
TRBJ1-2 | . | TRBD1 | TRBV4-1 | TGCGCCAGCAACCTCCAATGGACAGGGTCGGTGGACTATGGCTACACCTTC | CASNLQWTGSVDYGYTF
TRBJ2-7 | . | TRBD1 | TRBV5-6 | TGTGCCAGCAGCCCGACCGGACAGGGGTTTCACGAGCAGTACTTC | CASSPTGQGFHEQYF
TRBJ2-2 | few | TRBD2 | TRBV6-4 | TGTGCCAGCCGCCTAGCGGGGGAGAACACCGGGGAGCTGTTTTTT | CASRLAGENTGELFF
TRBJ2-1 | few | . | TRBV5-1 | TGCGCCAGCAGCTTGGGGCACCGGGATCTCAATGAGCAGTTCTTC | CASSLGHRDLNEQFF
TRBJ2-2 | . | . | TRBV5-1 | TGCGCCAGCAGCTTGCAGGGTAGAGAAGCCGGGGAGCTGTTTTTT | CASSLQGREAGELFF